These 22 T cell receptor beta chains were all obtained from the same sample, sequenced in a study of blood T cells in healthy people across ages. A J-beta primer mix and a sample-barcoded 5' primer were used in a second PCR of about 7 to 12 cycles. MiXCR, run by TCRdb on the 5' RACE reads, gives a single entry per CDR3 protein. The sample lists about 1.6 million distinct CDR3 sequences; roughly a third were seen once. The sample was blood. The receptors derive from a woman aged 25 to 39 in good health.

The V call is TRBV28, the J call TRBJ2-7; D tentatively reads TRBD1 or TRBD2 (5 bases each). CDR3 length: 15 residues. Trimming left V 3 bases short and J 5 bases short, with 17 bases between. The V gene's germline CDR1 is MDHEN and CDR2 SYDVKM. The CDR3 spells CASSFRGRGIDEQYF. The CDR3 nucleotides read TGTGCCAGCAGTTTCCGGGGACGGGGTATCGACGAGCAGTACTTC. Supplemented by reference TRBV28 and TRBJ2-7, the full variable domain reads DVKVTQSSRYLVKRTGEKVFLECVQDMDHENMFWYRQDPGLGLRLIYFSYDVKMKEKGDIPEGYSVSREKKERFSLILESASTNQTSMYLCASSFRGRGIDEQYFGPGTRLTVT.

This clonotype was counted a few times. This rearrangement joins TRBV7-9 to TRBJ1-5; the D is unclear. Germline CDR1 SEHNR, CDR2 FQNEAQ (reference sequence). V lost 3 bases to trimming and J lost 5 bases, with 11 bases between them. The CDR3 spans 14 residues. The CDR3 DNA sequence: TGTGCCAGCAGCTTCGGAGGAGGTTATCAGCCCCAGCATTTT. As protein: CASSFGGGYQPQHF. The full variable domain, completed using reference TRBV7-9 and TRBJ1-5, is DTGVSQNPRHKITKRGQNVTFRCDPISEHNRLYWYRQTLGQGPEFLTYFQNEAQLEKSRLLSDRFSAERPKGSFSTLEIQRTEQGDSAMYLCASSFGGGYQPQHFGDGTRLSIL.

As concerns this clonotype: This may be a read error, as it is one base from a much larger clone. The rearrangement uses TRBV12-3 or TRBV12-4 and TRBJ2-5; D perhaps matches TRBD1 (6 bases). V dropped 5 bases and J dropped 11 bases, with 18 bases sitting between them. The CDR3 extends over 13 amino acids. The CDR3 loop reads CASSPRDKREQYF. For the CDR3, the DNA is TGTGCCAGCAGTCCTAGGGACAAAAGGGAGCAGTACTTC.

The chain is built from TRBV7-9 and TRBJ2-4; 11 nucleotides agree with TRBD2. The end of the DNA fits TRBJ2-5 better, so the J call may be wrong. Per the germline V gene, CDR1 is SEHNR and CDR2 is FQNEAQ (reference sequence). The CDR3 loop spans 19 amino acids. Here the CDR3 reads CASSARLLAGGPFGETQYF. CDR3 nucleotides: TGTGCCAGCAGCGCGCGCCTGTTAGCGGGGGGGCCTTTTGGAGAGACCCAGTACTTC.

This clonotype was observed at least ten times. The V and J genes are TRBV20-1 and TRBJ2-3, with no clear D. The CDR3 is 13 amino acids. V was clipped by 3 bases and J by 6 bases, with 13 bases between them. Germline-derived CDR1 and CDR2 are DFQATT and SNEGSKA (reference sequence). CDR3 protein: CSARDHTPDTQYF. The DNA of the CDR3 is TGCAGTGCTAGGGACCATACTCCGGATACGCAGTATTTT.

This clonotype was recorded a few times. V is TRBV29-1 and J is TRBJ1-2; 7 nucleotides align to TRBD1. The CDR3 is made up of 12 amino acids. Germline CDR1 SQVTM, CDR2 ANQGSEA. With V trimmed by 6 bases and J by 4 bases, 5 bases remained unmatched. CDR3 sequence reads: CSVDRKGYGYTF. The CDR3, as DNA: TGCAGCGTGGACAGGAAGGGCTATGGCTACACCTTC. Full variable domain (missing parts from reference TRBV29-1 and TRBJ1-2): SAVISQKPSRDICQRGTSLTIQCQVDSQVTMMFWYRQQPGQSLTLIATANQGSEATYESGFVIDKFPISRPNLTFSTLTVSNMSPEDSSIYLCSVDRKGYGYTFGSGTRLTVV.

Here the CDR3 reads CASSRGGVDNEQFF. CDR3 DNA: TGTGCCAGCAGCCGCGGGGGGGTAGACAATGAGCAGTTCTTC. The chain employs TRBV9 and TRBJ2-1; 9 nucleotides align to TRBD2. Unmatched junction bases numbered 4, after V lost 4 bases and J lost 5 bases. Per germline, CDR1 SGDLS and CDR2 YYNGEE. The CDR3 is 14 amino acids.

This clonotype has only one observation. One end of the junction varies from germline; a read error may be responsible. This chain connects TRBV5-6 to TRBJ2-3; 8 bases fit TRBD1. This CDR3 has 16 amino acids. Germline V gene lookup returns CDR1 SGHDT and CDR2 YYEEEE. CDR3 nucleotide sequence: TGTGTCAGCAGCCTCTATAGCCGGACAGGGTCAGATACGCAGTATTTT. Protein: CVSSLYSRTGSDTQYF.

This clonotype was detected only a few times. This chain's CDR3 is CASSLPRPTLYQPQHF. The DNA of the CDR3 is TGTGCCAGCAGTTTGCCCCGACCCACGCTATATCAGCCCCAGCATTTT. J is TRBJ1-5 and V is TRBV28; D remains ambiguous. Germline V gene sequence: CDR1 MDHEN, CDR2 SYDVKM. V dropped 3 bases and J dropped 5 bases, with 17 bases sitting between them. This CDR3 region has 16 residues. The variable domain in full, completed from reference TRBV28 and TRBJ1-5, reads DVKVTQSSRYLVKRTGEKVFLECVQDMDHENMFWYRQDPGLGLRLIYFSYDVKMKEKGDIPEGYSVSREKKERFSLILESASTNQTSMYLCASSLPRPTLYQPQHFGDGTRLSIL.

The rearrangement joins TRBV3-1 to TRBJ2-3, with TRBD1 matching 8 bases. V shed 1 base and J 4 bases; nucleotides not matched to a gene: 4. The CDR3 spans 15 residues. Germline CDR1 reads LGHDT; CDR2 reads YNNKEL (reference sequence). This chain's CDR3 is CASSQGTGRADTQYF. The CDR3 DNA reads TGTGCCAGCAGCCAAGGGACAGGGCGGGCAGATACGCAGTATTTT.

The chain uses TRBV7-9 and TRBJ2-1, with 7 bases lining up with TRBD2. CDR1 SEHNR and CDR2 FQNEAQ come from the germline V gene (reference sequence). The CDR3 is made up of 15 amino acids. The ends lost 8 bases at V and 7 bases at J; junction bases unmatched: 14. As DNA, the CDR3 is TGTGCCAGCGGGGGGGTAGGCGGGAGTGAGAATGAGCAGTTCTTC. This sequence encodes CASGGVGGSENEQFF.

The rearrangement uses TRBV3-1 and TRBJ2-7; D may be TRBD1 (8 bases). V was shortened by 4 bases and J by 7 bases, with 14 bases between the two germline ends. The CDR3 is made up of 13 amino acids. In germline, CDR1 is LGHDT, CDR2 YNNKEL (reference sequence). As DNA, the CDR3 is TGTGCCAGCAGCCTCCACAGGGGGGGGGAGCAGTACTTC. Protein: CASSLHRGGEQYF.

This clonotype was seen a handful of times. DNA for the CDR3: TGTGCCACCCAAGAATCGTCGGCTAGCAATCAGCCCCAGCATTTT. Protein sequence: CATQESSASNQPQHF. This sequence joins TRBV2 and TRBJ1-5; D unclear. There are 15 residues in the CDR3. The germline V and J ends were trimmed by 10 bases and 0 bases, with 16 bases remaining between them. The germline V gene encodes CDR1 SNHLY and CDR2 FYNNEI.

The sample holds a few counts of this clonotype. The chain joins TRBV7-3 to TRBJ2-1; D possibly corresponds to TRBD1 (6 bases). The CDR3 runs 13 residues. Germline V gene data show CDR1 as SGHTA and CDR2 as FQGTGA. Trimming took off 4 bases at V and 6 bases at J, with 10 bases between the two ends. CDR3 DNA: TGTGCCAGCAGCTCAGACAGGTTCAATGAGCAGTTCTTC. The encoded protein is CASSSDRFNEQFF.

The chain has TRBV20-1 and TRBJ2-1; TRBD2 matches at 8 bases. The junction had 5 bases not matched to a gene; V was cut back by 1 base and J by 6 bases. Germline V gene data show CDR1 as DFQATT and CDR2 as SNEGSKA (reference sequence). The CDR3 totals 14 residues. CDR3 loop: CSARGELAVNEQFF. In DNA form, the CDR3 reads TGCAGTGCTAGAGGGGAACTAGCGGTCAATGAGCAGTTCTTC.

The rearrangement links TRBV3-1 to TRBJ1-2, with TRBD1 matching over 8 bases. Per germline, CDR1 LGHDT and CDR2 YNNKEL (reference sequence). V dropped 7 bases and J dropped 0; count of bases not matched to a gene: 7. This CDR3 is built from 15 residues. The CDR3 nucleotides are TGTGCCAGCACCCCAGGGGACAGGCCTAACTATGGCTACACCTTC. Protein: CASTPGDRPNYGYTF. Full variable domain (outside the CDR3, taken from reference TRBV3-1 and TRBJ1-2): DTAVSQTPKYLVTQMGNDKSIKCEQNLGHDTMYWYKQDSKKFLKIMFSYNNKELIINETVPNRFSPKSPDKAHLNLHINSLELGDSAVYFCASTPGDRPNYGYTFGSGTRLTVV.

This clonotype has just a few counts. This chain connects TRBV20-1 to TRBJ1-5; no reliable D call. Trimming took 6 bases from V and 1 from J, leaving 16 bases between them. Germline V gene data show CDR1 as DFQATT and CDR2 as SNEGSKA (reference sequence). The CDR3 spans 15 residues. Here the CDR3 reads CSARLGGKSNQPQHF. CDR3 nucleotides: TGCAGTGCGCGGTTGGGAGGGAAGAGCAATCAGCCCCAGCATTTT.

The CDR3 region is CASSRRTSGGAAQYF. CDR3 coding DNA: TGTGCCAGCAGCCGCCGGACTAGCGGGGGGGCGGCCCAGTACTTC. The rearrangement links TRBV7-2 to TRBJ2-5; 15 positions agree with TRBD2. CDR3 size: 15 residues. V lost 5 bases and J lost 9; bases outside the gene matches: 7. CDR1 SGHTA and CDR2 FQGNSA come from the germline V gene.

The J gene is TRBJ1-1, the V gene TRBV28; 8 bases agree with TRBD1. CDR1 is MDHEN, CDR2 SYDVKM, per germline. The CDR3 contains 15 residues. V dropped 4 bases and J dropped 2; count of bases not matched to a gene: 6. CDR3 DNA: TGTGCCAGCAGTTCTCCACAGGGGGTAAACACTGAAGCTTTCTTT. Its protein is CASSSPQGVNTEAFF. Combining the CDR3 with reference TRBV28 and TRBJ1-1 gives the whole variable domain DVKVTQSSRYLVKRTGEKVFLECVQDMDHENMFWYRQDPGLGLRLIYFSYDVKMKEKGDIPEGYSVSREKKERFSLILESASTNQTSMYLCASSSPQGVNTEAFFGQGTRLTVV.

This clonotype has just a few counts. The chain couples TRBV6-4 to TRBJ2-1, with no clear D. CDR3 length: 15 amino acids. The germline V gene has CDR1 MRHNA and CDR2 SNTAGT. The V end lost 0 bases, the J end lost 0 bases, and 6 bases lay between the germline ends. CDR3 DNA sequence: TGTGCCAGCAGTGACTCGCTCTCCTCCTACAATGAGCAGTTCTTC. Residues: CASSDSLSSYNEQFF.

This clonotype was picked up a small number of times. The junction departs from germline at one end; a sequencing error may be responsible. V is TRBV2 and J is TRBJ1-5; D gene uncertain. CDR1 is SNHLY and CDR2 is FYNNEI in the germline V gene. The CDR3 consists of 9 residues. Here the CDR3 DNA reads TGTGCCAGCACTCAGCCCCAGCATTTT. This encodes CASTQPQHF.

This sequence joins TRBV19 and TRBJ1-2; no clear D gene. Germline CDR1 and CDR2: LNHDA and SQIVND (reference sequence). Trimming cost V 8 bases and J 0 bases, with 16 bases left between them. This CDR3 region has 15 residues. CDR3 coding DNA: TGTGCCAGTCAGACCCGATCAGCACCTAACTATGGCTACACCTTC. It specifies CASQTRSAPNYGYTF.